This TCR beta chain was obtained from a study of early T cells in non-severe SARS-CoV-2 infection. Study as a whole: The study sequenced bulk RNA from unsorted whole blood, with chains unpaired. General study results and limits: Private and CD4 specificities were missed by VDJdb matching, which favored anti-spike CD8 responses.

The library protocol tagged individual cDNA molecules with unique molecular identifiers. TCRdb itself ran the 5' RACE reads through MiXCR, one entry per CDR3 protein. The table includes about 32,000 distinct CDR3 sequences, 5% to 6.5% detected once. In its sample, this clonotype was seen many times. Its target is unknown. This CDR3 region has 15 residues. Germline loops: CDR1 LGHNA, CDR2 YSLEER. The junction had 5 bases not matched to a gene; V was cut back by 1 base and J by 4 bases. This sequence joins TRBV4-3 and TRBJ2-5; 8 bases line up with TRBD2. The material sequenced was whole blood. This clonotype was sampled from an adult who was a healthcare worker with PCR-confirmed SARS-CoV-2 infection or an uninfected control (not recorded which). CDR3 sequence: CASSQGLSGRETQYF. CDR3 coding DNA: TGCGCCAGCAGCCAAGGCCTGAGCGGGAGAGAGACCCAGTACTTC.